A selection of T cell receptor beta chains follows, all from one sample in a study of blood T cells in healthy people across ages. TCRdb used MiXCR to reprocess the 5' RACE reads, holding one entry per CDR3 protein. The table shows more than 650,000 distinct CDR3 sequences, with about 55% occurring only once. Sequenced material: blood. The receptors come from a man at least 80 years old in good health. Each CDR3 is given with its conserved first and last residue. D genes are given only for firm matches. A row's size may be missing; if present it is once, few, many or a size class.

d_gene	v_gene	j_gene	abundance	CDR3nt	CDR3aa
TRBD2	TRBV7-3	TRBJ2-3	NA	TGTGCCAGCAGCGGGGGACTAGCGGGAAGTTCAGATACGCAGTATTTT	CASSGGLAGSSDTQYF
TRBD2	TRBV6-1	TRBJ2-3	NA	TGTGCCAGCAGTGCCCTGACTAGCCCGGGCACAGATACGCAGTATTTT	CASSALTSPGTDTQYF
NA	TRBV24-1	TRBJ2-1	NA	TGTGCCACCAGTGACCGACTAGGTGGCAATGAGCAGTTCTTC	CATSDRLGGNEQFF
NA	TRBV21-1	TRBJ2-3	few	TGTGCCAGCAGCAAAGTCTACGGGACCGTTCGCGAATACGCGTATTTT	CASSKVYGTVREYAYF
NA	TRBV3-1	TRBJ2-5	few	TGTGCCAGCAGCCAAGAGGTTCCAGAGACCCAGTACTTC	CASSQEVPETQYF
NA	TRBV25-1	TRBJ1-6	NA	TGTGCCAGCAGTGTAGCGGATAATTCACCCCTCCACTTT	CASSVADNSPLHF
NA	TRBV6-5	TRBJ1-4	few	TGTGCCAGCAGTTCCTACAGTTCAACTAATGAAAAACTGTTTTTT	CASSSYSSTNEKLFF
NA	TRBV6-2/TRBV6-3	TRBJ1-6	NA	TGTGCCAGCAGGGAACAGATCTCACCCCTCCACTTT	CASREQISPLHF
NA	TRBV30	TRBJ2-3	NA	TGTGCCGGGAATATGCTAGGCAGATACGCGTATTTT	CAGNMLGRYAYF
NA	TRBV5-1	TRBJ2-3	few	TGCGCCAGCAGACAGGGTTTTTACGGATACGCGTATTTT	CASRQGFYGYAYF
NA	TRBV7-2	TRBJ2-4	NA	TGTGCCAGCAGCTTAGTAGTGGGGGCTGGGACCAAAAACATTCAGTACTTC	CASSLVVGAGTKNIQYF
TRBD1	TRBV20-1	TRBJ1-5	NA	TGCAGTGCTAGGCGGGACAGTGACCAGCCCCAGCATTTT	CSARRDSDQPQHF
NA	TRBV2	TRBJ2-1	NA	TGTGCCAGCAGGATTAGAGGTGAGCAGTTCTTC	CASRIRGEQFF
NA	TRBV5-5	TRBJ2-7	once	TGTGCCAGCAGCTGGTGGACAGCCACCTACGAGCAGTACTTC	CASSWWTATYEQYF
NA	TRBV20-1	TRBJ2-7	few	TGCAGTGCTAGGGCGAGGGGAGAGCAGTACTTC	CSARARGEQYF
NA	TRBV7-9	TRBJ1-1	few	TGTGCCAGCAGCTTAGGGGAGGCCAGGGTGAACACTGAAGCTTTCTTT	CASSLGEARVNTEAFF
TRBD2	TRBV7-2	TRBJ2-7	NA	TGTGCCAGCAGTCGACAGCGGGGTCCCTACGAGCAGTACTTC	CASSRQRGPYEQYF
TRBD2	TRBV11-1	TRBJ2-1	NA	TGTGCCAGCAGCTTAGAACAGCGGACTAGGCGTAGCAATGAGCAGTTCTTC	CASSLEQRTRRSNEQFF
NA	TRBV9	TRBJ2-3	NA	TGTGCCAGCAGCGTAGTGGGGGGACTTACCACAGATACGCAGTATTTT	CASSVVGGLTTDTQYF
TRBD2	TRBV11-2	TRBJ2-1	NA	TGTGCCAGCAGCTTAGTGACTAGCGTTGGTGAGCAGTTCTTC	CASSLVTSVGEQFF
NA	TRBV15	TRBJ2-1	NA	TGTGCCACCAGCAGAGTGGCCATTCCGGAGCAGTTCTTC	CATSRVAIPEQFF
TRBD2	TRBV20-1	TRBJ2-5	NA	TGCAGTGCTAGACCGGGACTAGCGGGATCGGAGACCCAGTACTTC	CSARPGLAGSETQYF
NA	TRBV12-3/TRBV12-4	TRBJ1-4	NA	TGTGCCACCGGAAGCTCGACTAATGAAAAACTGTTTTTT	CATGSSTNEKLFF
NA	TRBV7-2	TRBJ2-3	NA	TGTGCCAGCAGCTTACTTACCACAGATACGCAGTATTTT	CASSLLTTDTQYF
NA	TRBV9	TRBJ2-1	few	TGTGCCAGCAGCGTAAGAGGAGGCCCGGGCAATGAGCAGTTCTTC	CASSVRGGPGNEQFF
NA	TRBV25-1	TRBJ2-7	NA	TGTGCCAGCACCCCATCCCGGGGGCCCTACGAGCAGTACTTC	CASTPSRGPYEQYF
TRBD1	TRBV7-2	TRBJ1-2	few	TGTGCCAGCAGCCCCGGGACGGGACAGTCTAACTATGGCTACACCTTC	CASSPGTGQSNYGYTF
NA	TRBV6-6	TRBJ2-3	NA	TGTGCCAGCGGCCCAGGTGCAGATACGCAGTATTTT	CASGPGADTQYF
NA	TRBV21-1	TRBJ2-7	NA	TGTGCCAGCAGCAGAGACAGCTGGGCGGGTGCCCAGTACTTC	CASSRDSWAGAQYF
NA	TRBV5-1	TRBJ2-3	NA	TGCGCCAGCAGCTTGTTATTAGCGGCAAACACAGATACGCAGTATTTT	CASSLLLAANTDTQYF
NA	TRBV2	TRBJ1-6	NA	TGTGCCACCGCCTCCTTAAATAATTCACCCCTCCACTTT	CATASLNNSPLHF
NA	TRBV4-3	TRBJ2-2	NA	TGCGCCAGCAGCCAAGATGCACTCACAAACACCGGGGAGCTGTTTTTT	CASSQDALTNTGELFF
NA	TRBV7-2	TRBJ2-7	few	TGTGCCAGCAGCTTAGGGGCGGCACCTTCCTACGAGCAGTACTTC	CASSLGAAPSYEQYF
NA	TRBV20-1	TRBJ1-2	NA	TGCAGTGCTAGTGAGACTCAATATGGCTACACCTTC	CSASETQYGYTF
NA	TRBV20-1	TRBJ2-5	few	TGCAGTGCTAGCCTTCCGGAGCCGGAGACCCAGTACTTC	CSASLPEPETQYF
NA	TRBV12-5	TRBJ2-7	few	TGTGCTAGTGGTTCTAAAACGGGACTCTCTAGGGGCGAGCAGTACTTC	CASGSKTGLSRGEQYF
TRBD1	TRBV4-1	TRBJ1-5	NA	TGCGCCAGCAGACAAGGCCTTCGACAGGGATTTCAGCCCCAGCATTTT	CASRQGLRQGFQPQHF
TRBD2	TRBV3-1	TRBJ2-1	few	TGTGCCAGCAGCCCCGCCTCAGGGACTAGGGGTGAGCAGTTCTTC	CASSPASGTRGEQFF
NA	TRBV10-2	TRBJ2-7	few	TGCGCCAGCCTTTCGGGCTCGTGGGAGCAGTACTTC	CASLSGSWEQYF
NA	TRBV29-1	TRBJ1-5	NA	TGCAGCGTGGGAAGTAGGGAGGGTCAGCCCCAGCATTTT	CSVGSREGQPQHF
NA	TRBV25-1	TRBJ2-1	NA	TGTGCCAGCCACCAGCAGGGATACAATGAGCAGTTCTTC	CASHQQGYNEQFF
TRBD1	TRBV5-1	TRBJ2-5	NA	TGCGCCAGCAGCTCAGATGGGACAGGGGGCTTGGAGACCCAGTACTTC	CASSSDGTGGLETQYF
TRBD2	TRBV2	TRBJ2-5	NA	TGTGCCAGCAGTGGGGGCGGGAGAGGCGAGACCCAGTACTTC	CASSGGGRGETQYF
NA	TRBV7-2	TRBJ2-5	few	TGTGCCAGCAGCCAACCGGGACTGAAAGAGACCCAGTACTTC	CASSQPGLKETQYF
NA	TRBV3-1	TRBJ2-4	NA	TGTGCCAGCAGCCAACGTCTAGTAACCAAAAACATTCAGTACTTC	CASSQRLVTKNIQYF
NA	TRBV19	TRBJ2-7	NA	TGTGCCAGTAGTATAGAGGGGGCTTCCTACGAGCAGTACTTC	CASSIEGASYEQYF
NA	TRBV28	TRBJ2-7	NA	TGTGCCAGCAGTACATCGTGGGGGCCGCAGAAGGACGAGCAGTACTTC	CASSTSWGPQKDEQYF
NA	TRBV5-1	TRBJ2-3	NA	TGCGCCAGCAGCTTGATTCCTACGTCGGATACGCAGTATTTT	CASSLIPTSDTQYF
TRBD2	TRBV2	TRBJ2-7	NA	TGTGCCAGCAGGGCCGGGACTAGCTTCTACGAGCAGTACTTC	CASRAGTSFYEQYF
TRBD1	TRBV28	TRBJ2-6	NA	TGTGCCAGCAGTTTATGGGGGACAGGTCGGGAAGGGGCCAACGTCCTGACTTTC	CASSLWGTGREGANVLTF
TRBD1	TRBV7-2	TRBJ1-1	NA	TGTGCCAGCAGCACAGGGGGCTACGGTCTCGCTGAAGCTTTCTTT	CASSTGGYGLAEAFF
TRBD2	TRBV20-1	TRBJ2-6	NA	TGCAGTGCTAGATTAGCGGGGGTCTCTGGGGCCAACGTCCTGACTTTC	CSARLAGVSGANVLTF
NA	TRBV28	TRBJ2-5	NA	TGTGCCGGAAAGGACGGAGAGACCCAGTACTTC	CAGKDGETQYF
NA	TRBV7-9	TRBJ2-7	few	TGTGCCAGCAGCGACGGGGGCGGGAGAGGAACCTACGAGCAGTACTTC	CASSDGGGRGTYEQYF
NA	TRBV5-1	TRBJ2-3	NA	TGCGCCAGCAACGTGGAGGGCACAGACACGCAGTATTTT	CASNVEGTDTQYF
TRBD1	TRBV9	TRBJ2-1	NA	TGTGCCAGCAGCGTAGACCCAGGGGGTCTCATCTTCTCCTACAATGAGCAGTTCTTC	CASSVDPGGLIFSYNEQFF
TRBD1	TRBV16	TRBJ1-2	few	TGTGCCAGCAGCCAATTAGCGACAGGGAATGGCTACACCTTC	CASSQLATGNGYTF